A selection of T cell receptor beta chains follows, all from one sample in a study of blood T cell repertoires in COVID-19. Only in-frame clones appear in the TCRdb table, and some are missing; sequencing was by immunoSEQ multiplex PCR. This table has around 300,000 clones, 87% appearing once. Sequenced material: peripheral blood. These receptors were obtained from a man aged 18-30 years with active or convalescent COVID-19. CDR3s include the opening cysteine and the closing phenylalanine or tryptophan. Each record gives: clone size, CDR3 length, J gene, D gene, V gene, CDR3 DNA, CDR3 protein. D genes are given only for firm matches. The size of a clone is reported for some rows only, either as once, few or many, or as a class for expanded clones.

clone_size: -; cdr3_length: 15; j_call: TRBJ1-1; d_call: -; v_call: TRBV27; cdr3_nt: TGTGCCAGCAGTTCGCGCTCCAGGGGTAACACTGAAGCTTTCTTT; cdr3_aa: CASSSRSRGNTEAFF
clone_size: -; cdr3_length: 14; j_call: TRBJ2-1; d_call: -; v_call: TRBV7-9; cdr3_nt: TGTGCCAGCAGCGACCGGACTTCTCCGGATGAGCAGTTCTTC; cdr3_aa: CASSDRTSPDEQFF
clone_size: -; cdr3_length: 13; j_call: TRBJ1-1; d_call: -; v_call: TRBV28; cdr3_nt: TGTGCCAGCAGTTTCCAGGGGATCACTGAAGCTTTCTTT; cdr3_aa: CASSFQGITEAFF
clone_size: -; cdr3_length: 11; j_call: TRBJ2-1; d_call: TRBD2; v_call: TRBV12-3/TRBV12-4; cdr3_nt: TGTGCCAGCAGACTGGGACTAGAGCAGTTCTTC; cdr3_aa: CASRLGLEQFF
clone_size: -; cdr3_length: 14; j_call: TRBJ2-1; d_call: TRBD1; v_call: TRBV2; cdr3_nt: TGTGCCAGCAGAACCGGGACAGCCTACAATGAGCAGTTCTTC; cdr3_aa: CASRTGTAYNEQFF
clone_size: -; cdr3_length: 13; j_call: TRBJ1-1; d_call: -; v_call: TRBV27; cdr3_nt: TGTGCCAGCATGTCTGGGGGCGCGACTGAAGCTTTCTTT; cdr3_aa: CASMSGGATEAFF
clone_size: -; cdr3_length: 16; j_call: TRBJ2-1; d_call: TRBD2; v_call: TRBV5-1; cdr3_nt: TGCGCCAGCAGCGCCGGGACTAGCGGGACTTACAATGAGCAGTTCTTC; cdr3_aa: CASSAGTSGTYNEQFF
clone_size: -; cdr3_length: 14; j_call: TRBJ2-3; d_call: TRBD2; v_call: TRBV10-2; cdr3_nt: TGCGCCAGCAGTGAGGTCGGTAGCGGGGACACGCAGTATTTT; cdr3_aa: CASSEVGSGDTQYF
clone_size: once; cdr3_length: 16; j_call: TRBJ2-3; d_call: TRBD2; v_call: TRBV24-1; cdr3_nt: TGTGCCACCAGTGACCCCTCGGGAGGAGACACAGATACGCAGTATTTT; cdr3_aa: CATSDPSGGDTDTQYF
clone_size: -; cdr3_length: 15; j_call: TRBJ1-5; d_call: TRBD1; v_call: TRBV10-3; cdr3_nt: TGTGCCACCCTACGCCGGGACAGAGAACATCAGCCCCAGCATTTT; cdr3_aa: CATLRRDREHQPQHF
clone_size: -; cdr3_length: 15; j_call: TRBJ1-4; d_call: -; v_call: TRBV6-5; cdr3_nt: TGTGCCAGCAGTTACGATCAGGGGCTGGTTGAAAAACTGTTTTTT; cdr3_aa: CASSYDQGLVEKLFF
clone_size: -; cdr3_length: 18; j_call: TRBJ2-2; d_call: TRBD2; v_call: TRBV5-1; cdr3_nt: TGCGCCAGCAGCTTGGCGAAGCCGGGACTAGGAGACCCCGGGGAGCTGTTTTTT; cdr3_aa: CASSLAKPGLGDPGELFF
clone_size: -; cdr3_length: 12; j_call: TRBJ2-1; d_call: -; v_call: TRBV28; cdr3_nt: TGTGCCAGCAGTTTTGGGGACACCGGTAGGGTCTTC; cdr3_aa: CASSFGDTGRVF
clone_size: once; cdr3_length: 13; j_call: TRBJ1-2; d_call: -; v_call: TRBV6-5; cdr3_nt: TGTGCCAGCAGTTTCCAGGGTAACTATGGCTACACCTTC; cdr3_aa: CASSFQGNYGYTF
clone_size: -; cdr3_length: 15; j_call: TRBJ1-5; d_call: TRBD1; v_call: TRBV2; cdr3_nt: TGTGCCAGCAGCCGGGACAGGTATAGCAATCAGCCCCAGCATTTT; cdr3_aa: CASSRDRYSNQPQHF
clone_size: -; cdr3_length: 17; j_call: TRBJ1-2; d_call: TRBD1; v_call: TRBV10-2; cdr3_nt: TGCGCCAGCAGCTCGACCCCTTACCGACAGGGAGACTATGGCTACACCTTC; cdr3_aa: CASSSTPYRQGDYGYTF
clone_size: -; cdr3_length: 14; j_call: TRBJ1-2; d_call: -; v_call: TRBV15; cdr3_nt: TGTGCCACCAGCAGAGATCTCCCATCGGGAGGCTACACCTTC; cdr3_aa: CATSRDLPSGGYTF
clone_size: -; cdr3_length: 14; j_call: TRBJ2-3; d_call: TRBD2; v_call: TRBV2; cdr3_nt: TGTGCCAGCACCGGGACTAGCGCGAGAGATACGCAGTATTTT; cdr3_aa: CASTGTSARDTQYF
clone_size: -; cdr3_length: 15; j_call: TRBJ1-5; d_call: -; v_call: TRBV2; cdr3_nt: TGTGCCAGCAACGGGAACCTACTAGGATCTCAGCCCCAGCATTTT; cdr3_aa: CASNGNLLGSQPQHF
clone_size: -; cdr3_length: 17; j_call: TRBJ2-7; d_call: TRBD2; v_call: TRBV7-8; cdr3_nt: TGTGCCAGCAGCTCTCCTTTTAGCGGGGGCCACTCCTACGAGCAGTACTTC; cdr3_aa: CASSSPFSGGHSYEQYF
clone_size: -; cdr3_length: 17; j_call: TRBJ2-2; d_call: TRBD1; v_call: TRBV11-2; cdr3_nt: TGTGCCAGCAGCTCGCGACCGTTGACAGGGGGCACCGGGGAGCTGTTTTTT; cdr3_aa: CASSSRPLTGGTGELFF
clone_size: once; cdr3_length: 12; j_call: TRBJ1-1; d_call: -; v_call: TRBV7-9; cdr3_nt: TGTGCCAGCAGCTTATACAGGGAGTCAGCTTTCTTT; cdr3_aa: CASSLYRESAFF
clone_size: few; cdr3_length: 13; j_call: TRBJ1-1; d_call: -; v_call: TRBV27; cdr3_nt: TGTGCCAGCAATGGCAGGGGTTTCGCTGAAGCTTTCTTT; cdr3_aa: CASNGRGFAEAFF
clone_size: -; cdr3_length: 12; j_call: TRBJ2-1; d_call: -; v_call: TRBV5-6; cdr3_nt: TGTGCCAGCAGGAAAGACAGCTTGGAGCAGTTCTTC; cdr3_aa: CASRKDSLEQFF
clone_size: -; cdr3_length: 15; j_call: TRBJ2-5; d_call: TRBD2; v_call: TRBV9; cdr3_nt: TGTGCCAGCAGCCTAGCGGGAAGACCCGTAGAGACCCAGTACTTC; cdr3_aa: CASSLAGRPVETQYF
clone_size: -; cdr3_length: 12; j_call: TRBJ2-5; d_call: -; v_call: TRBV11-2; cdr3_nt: TGTGCCAGCAGCTCCCTCCGTGAGACCCAGTACTTC; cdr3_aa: CASSSLRETQYF
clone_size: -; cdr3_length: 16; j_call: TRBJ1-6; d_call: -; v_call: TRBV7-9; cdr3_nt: TGTGCCAGCAGCCAGGACAGAGGGCACTATAATTCACCCCTCCACTTT; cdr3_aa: CASSQDRGHYNSPLHF
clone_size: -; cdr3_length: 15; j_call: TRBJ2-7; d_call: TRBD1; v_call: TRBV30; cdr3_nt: TGTGCCTGGAGTGTAGGGGACAGGGGGCTCCACGAGCAGTACTTC; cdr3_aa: CAWSVGDRGLHEQYF
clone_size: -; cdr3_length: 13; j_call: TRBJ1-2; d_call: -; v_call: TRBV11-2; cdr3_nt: TGTGCCAGCAGCGATCTAGGGCAGGGGGGCTACACCTTC; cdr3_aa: CASSDLGQGGYTF